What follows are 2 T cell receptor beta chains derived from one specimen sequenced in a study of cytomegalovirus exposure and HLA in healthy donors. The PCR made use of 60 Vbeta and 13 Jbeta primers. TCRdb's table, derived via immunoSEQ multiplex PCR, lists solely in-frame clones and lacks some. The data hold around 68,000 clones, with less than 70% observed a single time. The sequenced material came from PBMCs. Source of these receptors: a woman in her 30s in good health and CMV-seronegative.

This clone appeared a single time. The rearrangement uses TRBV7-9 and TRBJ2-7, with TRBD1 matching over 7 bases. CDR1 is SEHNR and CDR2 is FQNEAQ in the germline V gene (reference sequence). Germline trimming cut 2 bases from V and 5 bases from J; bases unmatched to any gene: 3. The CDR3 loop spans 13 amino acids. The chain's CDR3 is CASSLSDRDEQYF. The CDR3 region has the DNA TGTGCCAGCAGCTTATCTGACAGGGACGAGCAGTACTTC.

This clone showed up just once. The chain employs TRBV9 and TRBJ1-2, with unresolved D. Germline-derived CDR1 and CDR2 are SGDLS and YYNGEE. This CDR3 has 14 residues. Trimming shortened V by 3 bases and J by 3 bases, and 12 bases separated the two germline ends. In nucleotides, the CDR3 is TGTGCCAGCAGCGGGTCTACAGATTACTATGGCTACACCTTC. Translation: CASSGSTDYYGYTF.